The TCR beta chain under discussion was sequenced for a study of blood T cell repertoires in COVID-19. The ends were cut back, 0 bases at V and 2 bases at J, with 10 bases in the middle. Germline assignment: CDR1 MNHEY and CDR2 SVGAGI. The CDR3 has 15 residues. Assay used: immunoSEQ multiplex PCR; TCRdb lists only in-frame clones, some missing. The sample includes a few hundred thousand clones, 75% to 90% of them seen just once. J is TRBJ1-1 and V is TRBV6-5; D possibly corresponds to TRBD1 (5 bases). This receptor was obtained from a young woman with acute or convalescent COVID-19. Material: peripheral blood. The CDR3 region has the DNA TGTGCCAGCAGTTACTCGGGTGGGGCCAACACTGAAGCTTTCTTT. It codes for CASSYSGGANTEAFF.